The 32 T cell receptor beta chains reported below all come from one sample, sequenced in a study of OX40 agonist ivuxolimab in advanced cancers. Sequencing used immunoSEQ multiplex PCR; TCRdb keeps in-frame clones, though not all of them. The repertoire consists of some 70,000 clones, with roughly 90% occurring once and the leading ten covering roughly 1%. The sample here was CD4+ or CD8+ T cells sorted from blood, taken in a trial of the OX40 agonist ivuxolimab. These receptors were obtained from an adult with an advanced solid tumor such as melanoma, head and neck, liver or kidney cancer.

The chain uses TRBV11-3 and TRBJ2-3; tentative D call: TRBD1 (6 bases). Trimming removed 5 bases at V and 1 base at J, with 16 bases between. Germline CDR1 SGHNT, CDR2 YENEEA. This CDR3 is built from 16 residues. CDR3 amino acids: CASSPLAGARTDTQYF. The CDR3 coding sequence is TGTGCCAGCAGCCCCCTGGCAGGGGCCCGCACAGATACGCAGTATTTT. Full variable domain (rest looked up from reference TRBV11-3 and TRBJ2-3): EAGVVQSPRYKIIEKKQPVAFWCNPISGHNTLYWYLQNLGQGPELLIRYENEEAVDDSQLPKDRFSAERLKGVDSTLKIQPAELGDSAVYLCASSPLAGARTDTQYFGPGTRLTVL.

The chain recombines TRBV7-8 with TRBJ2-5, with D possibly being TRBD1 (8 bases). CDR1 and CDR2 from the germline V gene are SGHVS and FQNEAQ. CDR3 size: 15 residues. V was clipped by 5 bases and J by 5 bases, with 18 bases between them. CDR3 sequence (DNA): TGTGCCAGCAGCCAGGGGGCGGGGGCAAGGGAGACCCAGTACTTC. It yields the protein CASSQGAGARETQYF.

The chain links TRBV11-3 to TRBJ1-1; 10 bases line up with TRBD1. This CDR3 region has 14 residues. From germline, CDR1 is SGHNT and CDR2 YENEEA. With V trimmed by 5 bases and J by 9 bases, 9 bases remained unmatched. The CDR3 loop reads CASSAEPGQGKAFF. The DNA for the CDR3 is TGTGCCAGCAGCGCAGAACCGGGACAGGGGAAAGCTTTCTTT. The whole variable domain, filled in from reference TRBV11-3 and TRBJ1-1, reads EAGVVQSPRYKIIEKKQPVAFWCNPISGHNTLYWYLQNLGQGPELLIRYENEEAVDDSQLPKDRFSAERLKGVDSTLKIQPAELGDSAVYLCASSAEPGQGKAFFGQGTRLTVV.

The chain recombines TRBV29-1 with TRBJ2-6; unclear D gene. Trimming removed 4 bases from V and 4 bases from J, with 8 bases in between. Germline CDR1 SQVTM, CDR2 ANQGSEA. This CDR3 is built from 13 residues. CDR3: CSVGATGANVLTF. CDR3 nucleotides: TGCAGCGTTGGGGCCACCGGGGCCAACGTCCTGACTTTC.

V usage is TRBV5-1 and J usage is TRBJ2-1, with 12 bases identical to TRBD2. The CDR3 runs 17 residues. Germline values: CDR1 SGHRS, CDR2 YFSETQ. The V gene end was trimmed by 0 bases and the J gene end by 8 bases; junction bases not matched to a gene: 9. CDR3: CASSLAASGGAYDEQFF. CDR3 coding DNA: TGCGCCAGCAGCTTGGCGGCTAGCGGGGGGGCATACGATGAGCAGTTCTTC.

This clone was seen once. CDR3 sequence reads: CASSVGTSEYEQYF. The CDR3 DNA follows: TGTGCCAGCAGCGTCGGGACTAGCGAGTACGAGCAGTACTTC. The genes are TRBV9 and TRBJ2-7; 10 nucleotides agree with TRBD2. Germline assignment: CDR1 SGDLS and CDR2 YYNGEE. V shed 2 bases, J shed 4 bases, and the junction held 3 bases outside the gene matches. The CDR3 spans 14 residues.

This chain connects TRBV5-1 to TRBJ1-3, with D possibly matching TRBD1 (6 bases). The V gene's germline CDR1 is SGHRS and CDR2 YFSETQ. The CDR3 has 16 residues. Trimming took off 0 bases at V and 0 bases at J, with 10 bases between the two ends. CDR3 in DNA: TGCGCCAGCAGCTTGGGACAGGCGAGCTCTGGAAACACCATATATTTT. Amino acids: CASSLGQASSGNTIYF.

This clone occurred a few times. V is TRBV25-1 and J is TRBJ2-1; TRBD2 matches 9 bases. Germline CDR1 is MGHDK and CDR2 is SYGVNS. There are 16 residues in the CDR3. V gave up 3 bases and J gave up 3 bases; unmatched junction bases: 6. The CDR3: CASSDAAGGNYNEQFF. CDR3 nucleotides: TGTGCCAGCAGTGACGCAGCGGGAGGCAACTACAATGAGCAGTTCTTC.

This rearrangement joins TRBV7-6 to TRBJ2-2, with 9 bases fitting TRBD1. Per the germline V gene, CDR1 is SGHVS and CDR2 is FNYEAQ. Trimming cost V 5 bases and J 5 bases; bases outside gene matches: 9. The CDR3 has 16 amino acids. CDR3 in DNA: TGTGCCAGCAGCCTCGGACAGGGGAGGTATACCGGGGAGCTGTTTTTT. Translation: CASSLGQGRYTGELFF.

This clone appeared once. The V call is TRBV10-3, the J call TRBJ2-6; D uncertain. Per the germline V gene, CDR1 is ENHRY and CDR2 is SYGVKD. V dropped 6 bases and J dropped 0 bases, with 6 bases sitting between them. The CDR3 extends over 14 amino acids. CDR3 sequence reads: CAIRTSSGANVLTF. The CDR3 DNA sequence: TGTGCCATCAGGACGAGCTCTGGGGCCAACGTCCTGACTTTC.

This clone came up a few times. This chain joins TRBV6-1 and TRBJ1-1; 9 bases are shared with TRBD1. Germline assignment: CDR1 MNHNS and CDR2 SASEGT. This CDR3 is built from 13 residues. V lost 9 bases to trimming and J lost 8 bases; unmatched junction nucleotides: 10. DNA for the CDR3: TGTGCCAGTCAACAGGACAGGGGAAAAGAAGCTTTCTTT. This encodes CASQQDRGKEAFF.

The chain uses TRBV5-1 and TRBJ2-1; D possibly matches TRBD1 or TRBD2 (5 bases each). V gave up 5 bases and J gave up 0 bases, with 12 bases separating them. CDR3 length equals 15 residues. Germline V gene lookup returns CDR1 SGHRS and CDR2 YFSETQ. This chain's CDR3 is CASSWDGSSYNEQFF. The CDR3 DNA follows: TGCGCCAGCAGTTGGGACGGAAGCTCCTACAATGAGCAGTTCTTC.

The chain's CDR3 is CATRLAGGQETQYF. CDR3 DNA sequence: TGTGCCACGCGACTGGCGGGGGGCCAAGAGACCCAGTACTTC. The genes are TRBV6-6 and TRBJ2-5; 8 nucleotides line up with TRBD2. The CDR3 has 14 amino acids. V was pared by 10 bases and J by 1 base, with 8 bases of the junction left unmatched. From germline, CDR1 is MNHNY and CDR2 SVGAGI (reference sequence).

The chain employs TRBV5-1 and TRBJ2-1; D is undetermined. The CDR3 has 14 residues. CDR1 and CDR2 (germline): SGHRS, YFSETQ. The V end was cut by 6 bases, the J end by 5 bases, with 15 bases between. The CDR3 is CASNPDGHNNEQFF. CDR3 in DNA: TGCGCCAGCAACCCAGACGGTCACAACAATGAGCAGTTCTTC.

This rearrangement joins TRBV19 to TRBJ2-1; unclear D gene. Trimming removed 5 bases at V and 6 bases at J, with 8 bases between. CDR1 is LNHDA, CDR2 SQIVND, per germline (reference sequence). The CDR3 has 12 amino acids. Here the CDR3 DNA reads TGTGCCAGTAGTGGGTTAATCAATGAGCAGTTCTTC. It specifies CASSGLINEQFF.

CDR3 nucleotide sequence: TGTGCCAGCCTTCCCGAACACTCTAACTATGGCTACACCTTC. As protein: CASLPEHSNYGYTF. This rearrangement joins TRBV9 to TRBJ1-2, with D uncertain. Germline values: CDR1 SGDLS, CDR2 YYNGEE. There are 14 residues in the CDR3. The ends were cut back, 7 bases at V and 0 bases at J, with 13 bases in the middle.

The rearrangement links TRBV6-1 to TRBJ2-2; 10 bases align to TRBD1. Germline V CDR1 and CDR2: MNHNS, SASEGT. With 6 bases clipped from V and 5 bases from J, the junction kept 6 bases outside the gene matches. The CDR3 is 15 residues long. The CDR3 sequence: CASSRDRGRTGELFF. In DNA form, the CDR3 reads TGTGCCAGCAGCCGGGACAGGGGAAGGACCGGGGAGCTGTTTTTT.

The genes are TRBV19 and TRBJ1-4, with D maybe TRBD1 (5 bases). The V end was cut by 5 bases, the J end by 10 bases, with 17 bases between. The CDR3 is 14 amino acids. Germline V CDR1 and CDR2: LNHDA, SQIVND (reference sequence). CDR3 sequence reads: CASSGTGGSGKLFF. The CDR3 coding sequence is TGTGCCAGTAGTGGAACGGGGGGGAGTGGAAAACTGTTTTTT.

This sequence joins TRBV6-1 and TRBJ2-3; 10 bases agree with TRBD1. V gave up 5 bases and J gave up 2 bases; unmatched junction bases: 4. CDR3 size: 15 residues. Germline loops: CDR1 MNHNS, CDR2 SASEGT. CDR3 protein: CASSLDRGPTDTQYF. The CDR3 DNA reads TGTGCCAGCAGTTTAGACAGGGGGCCCACAGATACGCAGTATTTT.

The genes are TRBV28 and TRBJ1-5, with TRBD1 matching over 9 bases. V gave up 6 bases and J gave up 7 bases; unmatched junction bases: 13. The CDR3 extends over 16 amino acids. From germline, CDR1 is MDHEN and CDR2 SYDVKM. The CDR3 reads CASRLGGGTGKQPQHF. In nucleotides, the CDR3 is TGTGCCAGCAGACTCGGGGGTGGGACAGGGAAACAGCCCCAGCATTTT.

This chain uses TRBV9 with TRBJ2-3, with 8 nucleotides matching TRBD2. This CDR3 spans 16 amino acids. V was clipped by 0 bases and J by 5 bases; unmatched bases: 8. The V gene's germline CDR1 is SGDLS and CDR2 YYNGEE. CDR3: CASSVVGGGHLDTQYF. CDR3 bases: TGTGCCAGCAGCGTAGTGGGCGGGGGGCATTTAGATACGCAGTATTTT.

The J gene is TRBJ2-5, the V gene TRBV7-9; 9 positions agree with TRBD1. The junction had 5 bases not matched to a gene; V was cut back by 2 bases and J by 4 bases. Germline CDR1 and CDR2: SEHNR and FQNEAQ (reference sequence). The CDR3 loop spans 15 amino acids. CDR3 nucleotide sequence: TGTGCCAGCAGCTTAAGGGACAGGGAGGGAGAGACCCAGTACTTC. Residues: CASSLRDREGETQYF.

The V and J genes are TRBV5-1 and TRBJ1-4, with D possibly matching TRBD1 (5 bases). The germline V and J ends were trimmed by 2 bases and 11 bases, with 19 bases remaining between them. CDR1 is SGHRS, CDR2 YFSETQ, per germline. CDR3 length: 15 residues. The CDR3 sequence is CASSLDAQGVGKLFF. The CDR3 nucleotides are TGCGCCAGCAGCTTAGATGCCCAGGGAGTAGGGAAACTGTTTTTT.

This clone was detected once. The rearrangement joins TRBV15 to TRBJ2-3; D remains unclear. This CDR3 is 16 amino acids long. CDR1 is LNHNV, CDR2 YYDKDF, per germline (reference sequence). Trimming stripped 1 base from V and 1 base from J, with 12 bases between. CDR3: CATSRVTASGTDTQYF. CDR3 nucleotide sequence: TGTGCCACCAGCAGAGTAACGGCGTCGGGCACAGATACGCAGTATTTT. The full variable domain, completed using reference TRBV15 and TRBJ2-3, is DAMVIQNPRYQVTQFGKPVTLSCSQTLNHNVMYWYQQKSSQAPKLLFHYYDKDFNNEADTPDNFQSRRPNTSFCFLDIRSPGLGDTAMYLCATSRVTASGTDTQYFGPGTRLTVL.

CDR3 coding DNA: TGTGCCAGTAGTCCCCAACGGGGGGGTAGTCTAACCTCCTACAATGAGCAGTTCTTC. Protein product: CASSPQRGGSLTSYNEQFF. The chain couples TRBV19 to TRBJ2-1, with 8 bases that match TRBD2. The CDR3 contains 19 residues. V was clipped by 5 bases and J by 0 bases; unmatched bases: 15. Germline V gives CDR1 LNHDA, CDR2 SQIVND (reference sequence).

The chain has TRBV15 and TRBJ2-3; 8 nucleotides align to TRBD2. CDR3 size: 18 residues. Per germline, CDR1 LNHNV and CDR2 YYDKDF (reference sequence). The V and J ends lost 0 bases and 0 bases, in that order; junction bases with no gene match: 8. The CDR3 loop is CATSRDLTAGGSTDTQYF. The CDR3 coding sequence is TGTGCCACCAGCAGAGATCTGACCGCGGGGGGTAGCACAGATACGCAGTATTTT.

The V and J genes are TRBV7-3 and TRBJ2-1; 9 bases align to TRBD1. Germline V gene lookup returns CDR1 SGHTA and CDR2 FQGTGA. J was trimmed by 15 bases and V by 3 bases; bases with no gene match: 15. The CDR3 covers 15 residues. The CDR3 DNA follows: TGTGCCAGCAGCTTGGACAGGGGTAACGGACGGGCGCCGTTCTTC. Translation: CASSLDRGNGRAPFF.

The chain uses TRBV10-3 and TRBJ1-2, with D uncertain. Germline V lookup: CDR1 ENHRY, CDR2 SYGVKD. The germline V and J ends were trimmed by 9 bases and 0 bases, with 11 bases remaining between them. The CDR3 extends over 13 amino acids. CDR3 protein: CAISDGPNYGYTF. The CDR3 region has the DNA TGTGCCATATCGGACGGACCTAACTATGGCTACACCTTC.

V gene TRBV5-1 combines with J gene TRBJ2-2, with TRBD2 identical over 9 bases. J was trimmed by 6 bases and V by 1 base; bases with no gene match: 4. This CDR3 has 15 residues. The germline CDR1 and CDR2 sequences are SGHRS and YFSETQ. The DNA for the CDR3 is TGCGCCAGCAGCTTGAATAGCGGGAGAGCCGGGGAGCTGTTTTTT. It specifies CASSLNSGRAGELFF.

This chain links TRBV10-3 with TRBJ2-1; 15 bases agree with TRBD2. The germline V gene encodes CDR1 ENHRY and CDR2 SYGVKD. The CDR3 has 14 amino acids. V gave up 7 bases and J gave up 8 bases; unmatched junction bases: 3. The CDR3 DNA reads TGTGCCATCACCCGGACTAGCGGGGGGGATGAGCAGTTCTTC. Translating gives CAITRTSGGDEQFF.

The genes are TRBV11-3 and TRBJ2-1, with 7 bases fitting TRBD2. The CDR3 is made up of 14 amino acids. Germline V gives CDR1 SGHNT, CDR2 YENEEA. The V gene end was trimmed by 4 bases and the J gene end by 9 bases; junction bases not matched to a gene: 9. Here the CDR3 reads CASSWGGENSEQFF. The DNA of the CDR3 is TGTGCCAGCAGCTGGGGGGGTGAAAATAGTGAGCAGTTCTTC.

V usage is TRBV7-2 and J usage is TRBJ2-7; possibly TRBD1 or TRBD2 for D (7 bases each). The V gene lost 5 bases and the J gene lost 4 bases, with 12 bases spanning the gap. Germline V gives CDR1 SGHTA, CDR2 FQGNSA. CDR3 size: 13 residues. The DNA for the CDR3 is TGTGCCAGCAGCCCAGGGGGGGAGTACGAGCAGTACTTC. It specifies CASSPGGEYEQYF.